These 9 T cell receptor beta chains were sequenced from one sample in a study of blood T cell repertoires in COVID-19. Profiling relied on immunoSEQ multiplex PCR, and the TCRdb table lists in-frame clones only, not all of them. The table records a few hundred thousand clones, roughly 90% of them present only once. Sequencing input: peripheral blood. The receptors were gathered from a young woman with COVID-19, enrolled during active disease.

The chain uses TRBV27 and TRBJ2-7; 7 bases agree with TRBD2. Trimming cost V 3 bases and J 7 bases; bases outside gene matches: 12. The CDR3 loop spans 15 amino acids. Germline CDR1 is MNHEY and CDR2 is SMNVEV (reference sequence). The CDR3 DNA sequence: TGTGCCAGCAGTTTTCTGGGCGGGAGAGTGAGGGAGCAGTACTTC. Residues: CASSFLGGRVREQYF.

The chain recombines TRBV6-5 with TRBJ2-3; TRBD1 matches 11 bases. Germline V gives CDR1 MNHEY, CDR2 SVGAGI. Trimming removed 5 bases from V and 3 bases from J; junction bases left unmatched: 4. This CDR3 is built from 15 residues. CDR3 nucleotide sequence: TGTGCCAGCAGTATCCGGGACAGGGGGACAGATACGCAGTATTTT. Translating it yields CASSIRDRGTDTQYF.

The DNA for the CDR3 is TGTGCCAGCAGTGAAGACGGTTACACTGAAGCTTTCTTT. Translating it yields CASSEDGYTEAFF. V gene TRBV6-1 combines with J gene TRBJ1-1; unclear D gene. The CDR3 totals 13 residues. The V end was cut by 1 base, the J end by 3 bases, with 6 bases between. Germline V CDR1 and CDR2: MNHNS, SASEGT.

The chain links TRBV11-2 to TRBJ1-2; D not resolved. Germline-derived CDR1 and CDR2 are SGHAT and FQNNGV. CDR3 length equals 14 residues. V was pared by 7 bases and J by 4 bases, with 16 bases between. The CDR3 nucleotides read TGTGCCAGCACCCAAATTGGGCTGAGCTATGGCTACACCTTC. Residues: CASTQIGLSYGYTF. Complete variable domain (other parts from reference TRBV11-2 and TRBJ1-2): EAGVAQSPRYKIIEKRQSVAFWCNPISGHATLYWYQQILGQGPKLLIQFQNNGVVDDSQLPKDRFSAERLKGVDSTLKIQPAKLEDSAVYLCASTQIGLSYGYTFGSGTRLTVV.

This clone was detected a few times. The chain combines TRBV9 with TRBJ1-3, with TRBD1 matching over 8 bases. The CDR3 is 14 residues long. The V gene end was trimmed by 4 bases and the J gene end by 4 bases; junction bases not matched to a gene: 4. Germline assignment: CDR1 SGDLS and CDR2 YYNGEE. The CDR3 DNA is TGTGCCAGCAGCTGGGACAGGCGGGGAAACACCATATATTTT. Encoded protein: CASSWDRRGNTIYF.

The chain couples TRBV7-9 to TRBJ2-1; TRBD2 matches at 10 bases. The CDR3 has 17 residues. Germline-derived CDR1 and CDR2 are SEHNR and FQNEAQ (reference sequence). The junction had 12 bases not matched to a gene; V was cut back by 2 bases and J by 8 bases. CDR3 in DNA: TGTGCCAGCAGCTTACATCACATGAGCGGGAGGGCCGATGAGCAGTTCTTC. Its translation: CASSLHHMSGRADEQFF. Looking up the rest from reference TRBV7-9 and TRBJ2-1 gives the full variable domain: DTGVSQNPRHKITKRGQNVTFRCDPISEHNRLYWYRQTLGQGPEFLTYFQNEAQLEKSRLLSDRFSAERPKGSFSTLEIQRTEQGDSAMYLCASSLHHMSGRADEQFFGPGTRLTVL.

The chain joins TRBV6-5 to TRBJ1-5, with 9 bases fitting TRBD1. Germline trimming cut 3 bases from V and 7 bases from J; bases unmatched to any gene: 4. Germline V CDR1 and CDR2: MNHEY, SVGAGI. The CDR3 has 14 residues. The DNA of the CDR3 is TGTGCCAGCAGTTATAGACAGGGGGGACAGCCCCAGCATTTT. The encoded protein is CASSYRQGGQPQHF.

This chain links TRBV5-5 with TRBJ1-2, with TRBD1 identical over 7 bases. The CDR3 loop spans 14 amino acids. V trimming: 0 bases; J trimming: 6 bases; junction bases outside the gene matches: 5. CDR1 SGHKS and CDR2 YYEKEE come from the germline V gene (reference sequence). The CDR3: CASSLAKGAHGYTF. In DNA, the CDR3 is TGTGCCAGCAGCTTGGCCAAGGGGGCTCATGGCTACACCTTC.

Concerning this clone itself: The same CDR3 can be traced to other DNA sequences in this sample. The V gene is TRBV18, the J gene TRBJ2-7; no firm D call. The CDR3 consists of 11 residues. Germline CDR1 and CDR2: KGHSH and LQKENI. Trimming stripped 5 bases from V and 3 bases from J, with 5 bases between. CDR3 coding DNA: TGTGCCAGCTCATCCAACTACGAGCAGTACTTC. Residues: CASSSNYEQYF. Looking up the rest from reference TRBV18 and TRBJ2-7 gives the full variable domain: NAGVMQNPRHLVRRRGQEARLRCSPMKGHSHVYWYRQLPEEGLKFMVYLQKENIIDESGMPKERFSAEFPKEGPSILRIQQVVRGDSAAYFCASSSNYEQYFGPGTRLTVT.